This TCR beta chain emerged from a study of blood T cell repertoires in COVID-19. In the study overall: T cells, B-cell-depleted T cells, or PBMCs supplied cDNA or gDNA.

Study processing details: It was from reference gene primer amplification that nucleated cell counts were estimated. Here immunoSEQ multiplex PCR was the method, and the copy in TCRdb shows in-frame clones only, minus some. V and J calls and clone size are as listed in that table; D and trimming were resolved from the DNA. The sample has about 45,000 clones; 83% are singletons. Trimming at V came to 0 bases and at J to 1 base, leaving 5 bases not matched to a gene. The CDR3 spans 16 residues. Germline assignment: CDR1 KGHSH and CDR2 LQKENI. The clonotype originates from a man older than 75 in a cohort sampled during active COVID-19. The sequencing sample was made of peripheral blood. The chain is built from TRBV18 and TRBJ2-5, with TRBD1 matching over 7 bases. CDR3 sequence reads: CASSPPTGRFQETQYF. CDR3 bases: TGTGCCAGCTCACCACCGACAGGGCGCTTCCAAGAGACCCAGTACTTC.